This T cell receptor (beta chain) was recorded in a study of beta chain features in type 1 diabetes. General study results and limits: Among all four CD4+ subsets, Type 1 diabetes patients had TCRB CDR3s that were moderately but significantly shorter. More deletions and fewer insertions at VDJ junctions were found in patients with type 1 diabetes.

CDR3 size: 13 residues. Germline CDR1 SGHTA, CDR2 FQGTGA. V lost 4 bases, J lost 11 bases, and 9 bases stayed unmatched. On average, the one heparinised blood draw given by each donor was 90 to 150 mL. Purity above 95% was achieved in all sorted populations. Since all of the isolated RNA was reverse transcribed, expressed TCRB transcripts were what got sequenced. Generated by immunoSEQ multiplex PCR, the TCRdb table keeps only in-frame clones and is missing some. Of approximately 250,000 clones in the sample, roughly 10% were seen once. As concerns this clone: The antigen remains unidentified.

The TCR was taken from a man aged 25 to 40 with type 1 diabetes. Sequencing was done on a sample of naive CD4+ T cells from blood. This sequence joins TRBV7-3 and TRBJ1-1; 8 nucleotides match TRBD1. CDR3 in DNA: TGTGCCAGCAGCTCGGACAGGGCGGTGGAGGCTTTCTTT. This sequence encodes CASSSDRAVEAFF.